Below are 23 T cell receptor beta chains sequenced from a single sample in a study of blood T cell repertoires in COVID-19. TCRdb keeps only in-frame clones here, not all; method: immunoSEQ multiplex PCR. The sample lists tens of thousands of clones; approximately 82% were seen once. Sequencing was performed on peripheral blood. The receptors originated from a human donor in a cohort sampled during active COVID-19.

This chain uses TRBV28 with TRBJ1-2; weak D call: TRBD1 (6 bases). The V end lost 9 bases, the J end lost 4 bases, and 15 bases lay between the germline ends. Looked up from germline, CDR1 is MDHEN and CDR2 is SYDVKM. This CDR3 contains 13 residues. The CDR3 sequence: CARPRTAAYGYTF. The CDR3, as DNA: TGTGCCAGGCCCCGGACAGCAGCCTATGGCTACACCTTC.

The CDR3 is CAWRPSVYSYEQYF. For the CDR3, the DNA is TGTGCCTGGAGGCCCTCGGTCTACTCCTACGAGCAGTACTTC. This sequence joins TRBV30 and TRBJ2-7; no firm D call. Germline V lookup: CDR1 GTSNPN, CDR2 SVGIG (reference sequence). V was shortened by 3 bases and J by 0 bases, with 12 bases between the two germline ends. The CDR3 length is 14 residues. The full variable domain, rest sourced from reference TRBV30 and TRBJ2-7, is SQTIHQWPATLVQPVGSPLSLECTVEGTSNPNLYWYRQAAGRGLQLLFYSVGIGQISSEVPQNLSASRPQDRQFILSSKKLLLSDSGFYLCAWRPSVYSYEQYFGPGTRLTVT.

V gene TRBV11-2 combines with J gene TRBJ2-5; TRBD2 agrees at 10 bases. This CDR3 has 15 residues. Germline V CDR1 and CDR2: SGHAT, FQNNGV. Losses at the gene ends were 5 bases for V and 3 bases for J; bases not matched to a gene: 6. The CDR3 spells CASSLSGRAKETQYF. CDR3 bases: TGTGCCAGCAGCCTCAGCGGGAGGGCCAAAGAGACCCAGTACTTC.

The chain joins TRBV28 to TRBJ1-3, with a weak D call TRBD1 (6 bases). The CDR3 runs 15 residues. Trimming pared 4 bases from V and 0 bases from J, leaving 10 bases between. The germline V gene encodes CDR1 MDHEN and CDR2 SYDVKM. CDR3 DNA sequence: TGTGCCAGCAGTTCAAGACAGGTCTCTGGAAACACCATATATTTT. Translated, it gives CASSSRQVSGNTIYF.

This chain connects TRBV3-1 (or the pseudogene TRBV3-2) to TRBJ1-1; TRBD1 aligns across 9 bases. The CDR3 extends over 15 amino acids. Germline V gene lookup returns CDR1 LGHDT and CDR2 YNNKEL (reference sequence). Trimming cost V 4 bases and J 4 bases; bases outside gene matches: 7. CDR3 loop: CASSRPSDRGTEAFF. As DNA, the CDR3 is TGTGCCAGCAGCCGACCCTCGGACAGGGGCACTGAAGCTTTCTTT.

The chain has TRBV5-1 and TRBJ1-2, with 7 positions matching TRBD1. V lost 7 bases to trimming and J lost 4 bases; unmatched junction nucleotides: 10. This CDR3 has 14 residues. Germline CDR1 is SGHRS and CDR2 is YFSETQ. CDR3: CASGPGGRIYGYTF. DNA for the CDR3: TGCGCCAGCGGCCCAGGGGGACGGATCTATGGCTACACCTTC.

The CDR3 reads CASTFNRGRNQPQHF. The CDR3 DNA follows: TGTGCCAGCACCTTTAACAGGGGGCGCAATCAGCCCCAGCATTTT. The genes are TRBV28 and TRBJ1-5; TRBD1 matches at 9 bases. Trimming removed 7 bases from V and 2 bases from J; junction bases left unmatched: 6. The V gene's germline CDR1 is MDHEN and CDR2 SYDVKM. CDR3 length: 15 amino acids.

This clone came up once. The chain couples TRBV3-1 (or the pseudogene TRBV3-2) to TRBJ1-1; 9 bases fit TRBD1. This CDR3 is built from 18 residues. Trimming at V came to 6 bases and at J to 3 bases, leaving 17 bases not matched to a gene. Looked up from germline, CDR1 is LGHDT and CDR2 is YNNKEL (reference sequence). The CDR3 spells CASSLGQGSKNRDTEAFF. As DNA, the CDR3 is TGTGCCAGCAGTCTTGGACAGGGGAGTAAGAATAGGGACACTGAAGCTTTCTTT.

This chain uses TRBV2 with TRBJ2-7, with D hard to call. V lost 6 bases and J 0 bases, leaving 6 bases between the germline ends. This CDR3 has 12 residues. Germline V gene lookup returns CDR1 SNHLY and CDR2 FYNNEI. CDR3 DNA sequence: TGTGCCAGCAGACAGATCTCCTACGAGCAGTACTTC. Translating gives CASRQISYEQYF.

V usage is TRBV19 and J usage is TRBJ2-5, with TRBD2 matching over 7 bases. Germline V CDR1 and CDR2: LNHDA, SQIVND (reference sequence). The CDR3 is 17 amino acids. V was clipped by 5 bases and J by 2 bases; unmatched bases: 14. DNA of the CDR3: TGTGCCAGTAGTCGAAGGGTCGGGACTATTAATCAAGAGACCCAGTACTTC. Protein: CASSRRVGTINQETQYF. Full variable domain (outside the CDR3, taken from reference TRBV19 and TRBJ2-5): DGGITQSPKYLFRKEGQNVTLSCEQNLNHDAMYWYRQDPGQGLRLIYYSQIVNDFQKGDIAEGYSVSREKKESFPLTVTSAQKNPTAFYLCASSRRVGTINQETQYFGPGTRLLVL.

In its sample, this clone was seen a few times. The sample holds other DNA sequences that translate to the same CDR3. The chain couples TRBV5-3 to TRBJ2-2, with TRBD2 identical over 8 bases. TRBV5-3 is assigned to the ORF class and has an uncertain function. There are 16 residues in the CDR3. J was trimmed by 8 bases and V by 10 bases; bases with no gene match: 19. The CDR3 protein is CARRLGPGGKLGELFF. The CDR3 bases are TGTGCCCGACGCTTGGGGCCGGGGGGGAAATTAGGGGAGCTGTTTTTT.

CDR3 in amino acids: CASPPGEGGGVISGNTIYF. DNA of the CDR3: TGTGCCAGCCCTCCTGGGGAGGGCGGGGGGGTTATCTCTGGAAACACCATATATTTT. The chain links TRBV28 to TRBJ1-3; a weak D match, TRBD1 (5 bases). Trimming stripped 8 bases from V and 0 bases from J, with 26 bases between. In germline, CDR1 is MDHEN, CDR2 SYDVKM. The length of the CDR3 is 19 residues.

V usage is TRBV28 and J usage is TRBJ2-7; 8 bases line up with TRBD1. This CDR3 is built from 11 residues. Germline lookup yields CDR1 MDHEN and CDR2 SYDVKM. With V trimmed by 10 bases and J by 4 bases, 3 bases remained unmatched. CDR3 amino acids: CATTGVYEQYF. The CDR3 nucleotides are TGTGCCACGACAGGGGTTTACGAGCAGTACTTC. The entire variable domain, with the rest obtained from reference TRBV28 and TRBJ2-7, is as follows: DVKVTQSSRYLVKRTGEKVFLECVQDMDHENMFWYRQDPGLGLRLIYFSYDVKMKEKGDIPEGYSVSREKKERFSLILESASTNQTSMYLCATTGVYEQYFGPGTRLTVT.

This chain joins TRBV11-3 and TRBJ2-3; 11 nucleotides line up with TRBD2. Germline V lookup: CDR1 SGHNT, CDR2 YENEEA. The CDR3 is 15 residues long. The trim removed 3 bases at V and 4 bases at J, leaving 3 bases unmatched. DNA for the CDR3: TGTGCCAGCAGCTTTGCGGGACTAGCGGCAGATACGCAGTATTTT. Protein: CASSFAGLAADTQYF.

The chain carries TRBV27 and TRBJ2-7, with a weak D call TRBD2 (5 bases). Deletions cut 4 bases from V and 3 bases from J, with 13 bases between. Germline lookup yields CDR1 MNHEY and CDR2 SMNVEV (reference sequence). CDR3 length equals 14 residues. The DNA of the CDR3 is TGTGCCAGCAGTTCGAAGGGTCGGGGCTACGAGCAGTACTTC. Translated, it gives CASSSKGRGYEQYF.

Here the CDR3 reads CAITPGQGGPRGGANVLTF. The CDR3 DNA follows: TGTGCCATCACCCCCGGACAGGGGGGACCCAGGGGTGGGGCCAACGTCCTGACTTTC. The chain links TRBV10-3 to TRBJ2-6; 10 bases are a match to TRBD1. Germline assignment: CDR1 ENHRY and CDR2 SYGVKD. J lost 3 bases, V lost 7 bases, and 15 bases had no gene match. The CDR3 is made up of 19 amino acids.

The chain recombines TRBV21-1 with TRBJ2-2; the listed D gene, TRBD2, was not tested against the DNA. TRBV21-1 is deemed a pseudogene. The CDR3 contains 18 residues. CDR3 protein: CASSNWKSGTTNTGELFF. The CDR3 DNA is TGTGCCAGCAGCAATTGGAAAAGCGGGACAACGAACACCGGGGAGCTGTTTTTT.

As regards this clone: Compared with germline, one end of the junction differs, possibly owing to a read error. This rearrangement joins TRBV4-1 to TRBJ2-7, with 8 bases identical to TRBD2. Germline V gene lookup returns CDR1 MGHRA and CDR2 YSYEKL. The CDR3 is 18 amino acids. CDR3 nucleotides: TGCGCCAGCAGCCACAAGGGAGGGGCAGGGACTAGTCCGGAGTCTTTTTGGTTC. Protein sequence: CASSHKGGAGTSPESFWF.

DNA for the CDR3: TGCGCCAGCAGCTTGGAAACAGGGCAAACAGGAAACACCATATATTTT. It specifies CASSLETGQTGNTIYF. The chain is built from TRBV5-1 and TRBJ1-3, with D tentatively TRBD1 (6 bases). Trimming cost V 0 bases and J 4 bases, with 14 bases left between them. CDR3 length equals 16 residues. In germline, CDR1 is SGHRS, CDR2 YFSETQ.

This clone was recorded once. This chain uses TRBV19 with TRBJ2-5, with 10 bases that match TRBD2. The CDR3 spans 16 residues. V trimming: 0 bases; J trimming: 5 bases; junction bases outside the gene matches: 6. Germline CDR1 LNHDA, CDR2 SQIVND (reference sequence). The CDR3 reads CASSIEAGGPTETQYF. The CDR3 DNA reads TGTGCCAGTAGTATAGAAGCGGGAGGGCCCACGGAGACCCAGTACTTC. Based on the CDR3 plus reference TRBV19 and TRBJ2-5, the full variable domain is DGGITQSPKYLFRKEGQNVTLSCEQNLNHDAMYWYRQDPGQGLRLIYYSQIVNDFQKGDIAEGYSVSREKKESFPLTVTSAQKNPTAFYLCASSIEAGGPTETQYFGPGTRLLVL.

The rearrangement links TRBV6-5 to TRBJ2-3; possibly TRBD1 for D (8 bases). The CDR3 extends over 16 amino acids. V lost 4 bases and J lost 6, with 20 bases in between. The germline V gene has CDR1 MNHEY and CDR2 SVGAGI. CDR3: CASSSPTGGGWDTQYF. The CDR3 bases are TGTGCCAGCAGTTCTCCCACAGGGGGAGGGTGGGATACGCAGTATTTT.

The CDR3: CASSLGVGAGSYEQYF. For the CDR3, the DNA is TGTGCCAGCAGCTTAGGGGTTGGGGCAGGGTCCTACGAGCAGTACTTC. The rearrangement uses TRBV11-2 and TRBJ2-7; TRBD1 is a possible D gene (5 bases). The CDR3 runs 16 residues. Per germline, CDR1 SGHAT and CDR2 FQNNGV. V was pared by 1 base and J by 1 base, with 14 bases between.

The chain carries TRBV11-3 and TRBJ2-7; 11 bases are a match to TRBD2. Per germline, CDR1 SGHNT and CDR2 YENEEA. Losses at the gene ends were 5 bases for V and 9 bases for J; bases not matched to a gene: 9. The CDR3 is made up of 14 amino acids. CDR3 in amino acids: CASSTGTSGYRQYF. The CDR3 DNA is TGTGCCAGCAGCACCGGGACTAGCGGTTATCGGCAGTACTTC. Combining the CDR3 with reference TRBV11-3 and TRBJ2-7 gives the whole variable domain EAGVVQSPRYKIIEKKQPVAFWCNPISGHNTLYWYLQNLGQGPELLIRYENEEAVDDSQLPKDRFSAERLKGVDSTLKIQPAELGDSAVYLCASSTGTSGYRQYFGPGTRLTVT.